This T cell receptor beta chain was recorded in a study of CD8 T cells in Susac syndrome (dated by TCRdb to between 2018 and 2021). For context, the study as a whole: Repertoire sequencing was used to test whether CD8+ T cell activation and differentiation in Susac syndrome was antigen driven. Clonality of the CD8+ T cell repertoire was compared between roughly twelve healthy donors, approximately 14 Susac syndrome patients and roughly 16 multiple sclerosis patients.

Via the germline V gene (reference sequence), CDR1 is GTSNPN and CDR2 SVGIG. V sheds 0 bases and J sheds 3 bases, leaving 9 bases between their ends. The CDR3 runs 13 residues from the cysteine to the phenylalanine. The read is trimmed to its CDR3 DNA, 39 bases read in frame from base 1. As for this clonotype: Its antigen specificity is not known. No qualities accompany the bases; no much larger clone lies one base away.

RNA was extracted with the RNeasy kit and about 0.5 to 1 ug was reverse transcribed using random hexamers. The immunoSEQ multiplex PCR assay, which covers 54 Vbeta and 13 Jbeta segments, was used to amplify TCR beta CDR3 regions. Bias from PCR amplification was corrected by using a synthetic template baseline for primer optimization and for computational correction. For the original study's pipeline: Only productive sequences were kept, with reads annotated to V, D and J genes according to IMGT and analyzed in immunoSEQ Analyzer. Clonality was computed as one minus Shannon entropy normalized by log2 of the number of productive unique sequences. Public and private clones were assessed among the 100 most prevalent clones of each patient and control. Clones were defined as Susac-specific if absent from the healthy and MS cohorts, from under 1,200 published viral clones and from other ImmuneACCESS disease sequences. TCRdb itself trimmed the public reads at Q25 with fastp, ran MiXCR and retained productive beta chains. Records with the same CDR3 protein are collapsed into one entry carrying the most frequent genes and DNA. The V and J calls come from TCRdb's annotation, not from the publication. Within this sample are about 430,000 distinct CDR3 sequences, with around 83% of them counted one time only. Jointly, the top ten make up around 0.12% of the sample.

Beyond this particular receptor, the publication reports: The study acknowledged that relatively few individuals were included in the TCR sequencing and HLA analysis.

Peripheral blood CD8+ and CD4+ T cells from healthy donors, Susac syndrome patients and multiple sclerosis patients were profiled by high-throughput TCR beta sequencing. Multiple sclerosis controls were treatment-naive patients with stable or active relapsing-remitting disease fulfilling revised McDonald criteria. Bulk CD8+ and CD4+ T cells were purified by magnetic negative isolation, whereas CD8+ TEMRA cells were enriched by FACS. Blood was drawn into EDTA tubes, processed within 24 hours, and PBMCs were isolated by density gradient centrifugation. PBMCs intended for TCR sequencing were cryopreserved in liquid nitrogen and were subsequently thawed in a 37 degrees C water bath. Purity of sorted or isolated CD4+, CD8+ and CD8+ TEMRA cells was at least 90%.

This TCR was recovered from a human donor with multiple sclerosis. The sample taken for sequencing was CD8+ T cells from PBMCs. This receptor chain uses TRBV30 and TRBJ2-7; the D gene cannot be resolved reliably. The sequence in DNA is TGTGCCTGGAGTGTATCTTTCTACTACGAGCAGTACTTC. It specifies CAWSVSFYYEQYF.